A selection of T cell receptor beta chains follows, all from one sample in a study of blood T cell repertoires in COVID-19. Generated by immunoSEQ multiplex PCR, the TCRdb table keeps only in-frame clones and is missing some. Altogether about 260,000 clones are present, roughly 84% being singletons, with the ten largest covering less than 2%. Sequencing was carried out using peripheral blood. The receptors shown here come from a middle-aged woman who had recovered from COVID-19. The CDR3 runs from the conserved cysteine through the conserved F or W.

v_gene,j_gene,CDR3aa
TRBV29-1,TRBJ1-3,CSVAGQGVPGNTIYF
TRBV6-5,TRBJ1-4,CASSYARDRHMGKLFF
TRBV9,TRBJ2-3,CASSPRLAGEHGMGDTQYF
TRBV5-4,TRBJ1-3,CASSYRGLGNTIYF
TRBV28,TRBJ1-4,CASTVPGQGEKLFF
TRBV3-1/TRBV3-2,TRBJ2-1,CASSPYRLGEQFF
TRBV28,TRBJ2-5,CASSQTGLSGTQYF
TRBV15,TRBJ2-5,CATSRTSGQETQYF
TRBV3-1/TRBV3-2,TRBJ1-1,CASSQDEGVWTEAFF
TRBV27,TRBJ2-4,CASSGGTAKNIQYF
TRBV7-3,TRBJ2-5,CASSSPAGGGQETQYF
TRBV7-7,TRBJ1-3,CASSEVAGNTIYF
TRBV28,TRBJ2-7,CASSLLQGEQYF
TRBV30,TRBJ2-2,CAWKVRGLPTTGELFF
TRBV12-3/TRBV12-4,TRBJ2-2,CASRRTGSGELFF
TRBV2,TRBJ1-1,CASRVDRGQTEAFF
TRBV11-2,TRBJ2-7,CASSPWTGGYEQYF
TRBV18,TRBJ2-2,CASSQGGGELFF
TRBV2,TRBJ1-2,CASSPGQGDGYTF
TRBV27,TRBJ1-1,CASSFRGSEAFF
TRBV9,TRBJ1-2,CASSVNRGNYGYTF
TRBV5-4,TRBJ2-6,CASSLFRPGTLSGANVLTF
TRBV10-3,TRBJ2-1,CAITRDREEQFF